This T cell receptor (beta chain) was identified during a study of shared clonotypes between healthy human individuals. Regarding the study as a whole: Approximately 4.6% of naive CD4 clonotypes were common to a handful of donors.

For this clone: Its antigen is as yet unknown.

In germline, CDR1 is SGHTA, CDR2 FQGNSA. The V segment lost 1 base and the J segment 0 bases; nucleotides outside the gene matches: 3. The CDR3 is 15 residues long. Assay: immunoSEQ multiplex PCR; the TCRdb copy retains only in-frame clones and omits some. The sample shows more than 2,000,000 clones, around nine tenths of them seen only once. The chain is built from TRBV7-2 and TRBJ2-7; 7 nucleotides align to TRBD2. What was sequenced was naive CD4+ T cells sorted from blood. Described subset: CD45RA+ positively selected. The source is a man in his late teens or twenties in good health. The CDR3 sequence is CASSLGGTNSYEQYF. CDR3 bases: TGTGCCAGCAGCTTAGGGGGGACTAACTCCTACGAGCAGTACTTC. The full variable domain, completed using reference TRBV7-2 and TRBJ2-7, is GAGVSQSPSNKVTEKGKDVELRCDPISGHTALYWYRQSLGQGLEFLIYFQGNSAPDKSGLPSDRFSAERTGGSVSTLTIQRTQQEDSAVYLCASSLGGTNSYEQYFGPGTRLTVT.